This TCR beta chain was sequenced in a study of blood T cells in healthy people across ages. Trimming at V came to 4 bases and at J to 4 bases, leaving 7 bases not matched to a gene. CDR3 length: 15 residues. CDR1 SGHTA and CDR2 FQGTGA come from the germline V gene. A sample-barcoded 5' primer and a J-beta primer mix were used in a second PCR of about 7 to 12 cycles. TCRdb called the 5' RACE reads again in MiXCR, with one record for every CDR3 protein. The profile covers around 800,000 distinct CDR3 sequences, with approximately 24% appearing a single time and roughly 3.1% taken by the ten largest. These sequences were also reported in another study, on T cells of mothers and their children.

The sequencing sample was made of blood. The clonotype was recovered from a boy aged 5-17 years in good health. The rearrangement joins TRBV7-3 to TRBJ2-1; 7 bases line up with TRBD2. The CDR3 nucleotides are TGTGCCAGCAGCTCGCACCCGGGGGGATACAATGAGCAGTTCTTC. This codes for CASSSHPGGYNEQFF. The full variable domain, in which reference TRBV7-3 and TRBJ2-1 provide the parts outside the CDR3, is GAGVSQTPSNKVTEKGKYVELRCDPISGHTALYWYRQSLGQGPEFLIYFQGTGAADDSGLPNDRFFAVRPEGSVSTLKIQRTERGDSAVYLCASSSHPGGYNEQFFGPGTRLTVL.